The 22 T cell receptor beta chains below all came from one sample that was sequenced in a study of preoperative IRX-2 immunotherapy in early breast cancer. The treatment is: preoperative locoregional IRX-2 cytokine immunotherapy. TCRdb's table, derived via immunoSEQ multiplex PCR, lists solely in-frame clones and lacks some. Counted here are roughly 23,000 clones, more than 80% occurring once; the ten biggest clones make up roughly 9%. Sequenced here: tumor tissue, sampled after IRX-2 immunotherapy. These receptors were taken from a human donor with breast cancer.

The J gene is TRBJ1-5, the V gene TRBV5-5; D gene unclear. The length of the CDR3 is 16 residues. The V gene lost 0 bases and the J gene lost 0 bases, with 10 bases spanning the gap. The V gene's germline CDR1 is SGHKS and CDR2 YYEKEE (reference sequence). CDR3 DNA: TGTGCCAGCAGCTTGGCCCCCCGGAATAGCAATCAGCCCCAGCATTTT. Translated: CASSLAPRNSNQPQHF.

The genes are TRBV5-1 and TRBJ2-7, with D possibly being TRBD1 (6 bases). Germline V gene data show CDR1 as SGHRS and CDR2 as YFSETQ. Trimming removed 0 bases at V and 4 bases at J, with 11 bases between. The CDR3 is made up of 14 amino acids. In nucleotides, the CDR3 is TGCGCCAGCAGCTTGGCCGGGACAAATTACGAGCAGTACTTC. Its protein is CASSLAGTNYEQYF.

The chain is built from TRBV29-1 and TRBJ1-2; a possible D gene is TRBD1 (5 bases). Trimming removed 3 bases from V and 4 bases from J, with 12 bases in between. The CDR3 covers 13 residues. Per the germline V gene, CDR1 is SQVTM and CDR2 is ANQGSEA. CDR3 in DNA: TGCAGCGTTGAGAACAGGCTGGGCTATGGCTACACCTTC. Translating it yields CSVENRLGYGYTF.

The V and J genes are TRBV10-3 and TRBJ2-7; 10 nucleotides agree with TRBD2. Germline CDR1 ENHRY, CDR2 SYGVKD. The J segment lost 6 bases and the V segment lost 2 bases, leaving 7 bases of the junction unmatched. CDR3 size: 15 residues. CDR3 sequence: CAISEGRTSGSEQYF. CDR3 coding DNA: TGTGCCATCAGTGAGGGAAGGACTAGCGGTTCCGAGCAGTACTTC.

This chain uses TRBV30 with TRBJ1-5; unclear D gene. There are 16 residues in the CDR3. The germline gives CDR1 GTSNPN, CDR2 SVGIG (reference sequence). Trimming shortened V by 5 bases and J by 0 bases, and 17 bases separated the two germline ends. The CDR3 reads CAWGGPNLYSNQPQHF. DNA of the CDR3: TGTGCCTGGGGAGGGCCGAACCTATATAGCAATCAGCCCCAGCATTTT.

The chain has TRBV18 and TRBJ2-5; D is unclear. CDR3 length equals 11 residues. V lost 1 base and J 3 bases, leaving 0 bases between the germline ends. Germline CDR1 KGHSH, CDR2 LQKENI. The CDR3 DNA follows: TGTGCCAGCTCACCACAAGAGACCCAGTACTTC. Translating it yields CASSPQETQYF.

The chain has TRBV15 and TRBJ2-7; TRBD1 agrees at 8 bases. The CDR3 has 13 amino acids. V shed 0 bases and J 7 bases; nucleotides not matched to a gene: 2. Germline V gene sequence: CDR1 LNHNV, CDR2 YYDKDF (reference sequence). CDR3 region: CATSRDRQGEQYF. The CDR3 DNA reads TGTGCCACCAGCAGAGATCGACAGGGGGAGCAGTACTTC.

The chain employs TRBV28 and TRBJ2-3; weak D call: TRBD1 (7 bases). Germline-derived CDR1 and CDR2 are MDHEN and SYDVKM. CDR3 length equals 15 residues. V lost 3 bases to trimming and J lost 2 bases, with 12 bases between them. CDR3 in DNA: TGTGCCAGCAGTTTCGGCGGGACAGTCACAGATACGCAGTATTTT. Protein: CASSFGGTVTDTQYF.

The sample holds one count of this clone. This may be a read error: a much more frequent sequence differs by one nucleotide. This chain uses TRBV19 with TRBJ2-7; D tentatively reads TRBD1 or TRBD2 (5 bases each). The CDR3 is 13 amino acids. The germline V gene has CDR1 LNHDA and CDR2 SQIVND (reference sequence). V gave up 10 bases and J gave up 2 bases, with 15 bases separating them. This chain's CDR3 is CANGRDETYEQYF. The CDR3 coding sequence is TGTGCCAATGGCCGGGACGAGACCTACGAGCAGTACTTC.

The chain is built from TRBV4-3 and TRBJ2-4; D remains unclear. Between the trimmed V and J ends, which lost 0 bases and 8 bases, there was a span of 8 bases. Germline V lookup: CDR1 LGHNA, CDR2 YSLEER. The CDR3 is made up of 13 amino acids. In DNA, the CDR3 is TGCGCCAGCAGCCAAGAAAATAGGGACATTCAGTACTTC. Protein product: CASSQENRDIQYF.

The V call is TRBV19, the J call TRBJ2-3; 8 positions match TRBD1. The CDR3 has 15 amino acids. Germline CDR1 and CDR2: LNHDA and SQIVND (reference sequence). Trimming at V came to 7 bases and at J to 3 bases, leaving 9 bases not matched to a gene. CDR3 residues: CASTEWTGKTDTQYF. CDR3 in DNA: TGTGCCAGTACGGAGTGGACAGGGAAGACAGATACGCAGTATTTT. Looking up the rest from reference TRBV19 and TRBJ2-3 gives the full variable domain: DGGITQSPKYLFRKEGQNVTLSCEQNLNHDAMYWYRQDPGQGLRLIYYSQIVNDFQKGDIAEGYSVSREKKESFPLTVTSAQKNPTAFYLCASTEWTGKTDTQYFGPGTRLTVL.

The chain recombines TRBV5-1 with TRBJ2-7; perhaps TRBD2 as D (5 bases). Germline lookup yields CDR1 SGHRS and CDR2 YFSETQ. V was cut by 2 bases and J by 6 bases, with 24 bases left in between. The CDR3 loop spans 17 amino acids. The CDR3 DNA is TGCGCCAGCAGCTTAGATGAACCTAGCAGCGGAGGTTTCGAGCAGTACTTC. Amino acid sequence: CASSLDEPSSGGFEQYF.

The chain combines TRBV7-2 with TRBJ2-2; D unresolved. The ends were cut back, 1 base at V and 6 bases at J, with 9 bases in the middle. Germline V gene lookup returns CDR1 SGHTA and CDR2 FQGNSA. The CDR3 contains 14 residues. The CDR3 DNA is TGTGCCAGCAGCTTAGTTGGTGGTGCCGGGGAGCTGTTTTTT. The encoded protein is CASSLVGGAGELFF. The entire variable domain, with the rest obtained from reference TRBV7-2 and TRBJ2-2, is as follows: GAGVSQSPSNKVTEKGKDVELRCDPISGHTALYWYRQSLGQGLEFLIYFQGNSAPDKSGLPSDRFSAERTGGSVSTLTIQRTQQEDSAVYLCASSLVGGAGELFFGEGSRLTVL.

This CDR3 is CASSLDAGGSSETQYF. For the CDR3, the DNA is TGTGCCAGCAGCTTAGACGCAGGGGGCAGCTCGGAGACCCAGTACTTC. The chain uses TRBV7-2 and TRBJ2-5; 8 nucleotides agree with TRBD1. Germline trimming cut 1 base from V and 5 bases from J; bases unmatched to any gene: 9. The germline V gene has CDR1 SGHTA and CDR2 FQGNSA. The CDR3 has 16 amino acids.

This chain uses TRBV9 with TRBJ2-7; unclear D gene. CDR1 is SGDLS and CDR2 is YYNGEE in the germline V gene. CDR3 length equals 13 residues. Trimming pared 0 bases from V and 7 bases from J, leaving 11 bases between. This CDR3 reads CASSVATVGEQYF. The DNA of the CDR3 is TGTGCCAGCAGCGTAGCTACTGTGGGGGAGCAGTACTTC. Variable domain in full (rest from reference TRBV9 and TRBJ2-7): DSGVTQTPKHLITATGQRVTLRCSPRSGDLSVYWYQQSLDQGLQFLIQYYNGEERAKGNILERFSAQQFPDLHSELNLSSLELGDSALYFCASSVATVGEQYFGPGTRLTVT.

This sequence joins TRBV7-2 and TRBJ2-7; 13 bases align to TRBD2. This CDR3 contains 15 residues. V was clipped by 5 bases and J by 3 bases; unmatched bases: 4. Germline CDR1 SGHTA, CDR2 FQGNSA. CDR3 bases: TGTGCCAGCAGCCCATGGACTAGCGGGGGCTACGAGCAGTACTTC. It yields the protein CASSPWTSGGYEQYF.

The rearrangement joins TRBV7-2 to TRBJ1-2, with 8 bases matching TRBD1. Germline values: CDR1 SGHTA, CDR2 FQGNSA. This CDR3 region has 17 residues. With V trimmed by 1 base and J by 5 bases, 12 bases remained unmatched. Here the CDR3 DNA reads TGTGCCAGCAGCTTAGACGTCGGGACAGGCAATCGTTATGGCTACACCTTC. This codes for CASSLDVGTGNRYGYTF.

This chain uses TRBV6-5 with TRBJ2-2; D gene ambiguous. The germline V gene encodes CDR1 MNHEY and CDR2 SVGAGI. With 6 bases removed from V and 0 bases from J, the gap between germline ends came to 5 bases. The CDR3 consists of 13 residues. The DNA for the CDR3 is TGTGCCAGCAGAGACACGAACACCGGGGAGCTGTTTTTT. Translated, it gives CASRDTNTGELFF.

This clone was found once. The rearrangement uses TRBV11-2 and TRBJ2-1, with D uncertain. CDR3 size: 14 residues. V lost 5 bases to trimming and J lost 5 bases, with 13 bases between them. The germline CDR1 and CDR2 sequences are SGHAT and FQNNGV. The DNA for the CDR3 is TGTGCCAGCAGCCCGTATAACATCAACAATGAGCAGTTCTTC. This gives the protein CASSPYNINNEQFF.

The rearrangement links TRBV29-1 to TRBJ2-3, with D tentatively TRBD1 (6 bases). CDR3 length: 13 residues. Germline CDR1 reads SQVTM; CDR2 reads ANQGSEA. Trimming took off 4 bases at V and 6 bases at J, with 14 bases between the two ends. The DNA for the CDR3 is TGCAGCGTTGGAGCCAGGGGAAGGGATACGCAGTATTTT. Translated: CSVGARGRDTQYF.

The chain joins TRBV5-1 to TRBJ1-2; D is uncertain. Germline V CDR1 and CDR2: SGHRS, YFSETQ. Trimming shortened V by 1 base and J by 2 bases, and 9 bases separated the two germline ends. CDR3 size: 14 residues. The CDR3 DNA is TGCGCCAGCAGCTTGTCCGACACCAACTATGGCTACACCTTC. Its translation is CASSLSDTNYGYTF.

V and J are TRBV6-1 and TRBJ2-7, with D hard to call. In germline, CDR1 is MNHNS, CDR2 SASEGT. V lost 3 bases to trimming and J lost 2 bases, with 2 bases between them. There are 11 residues in the CDR3. This CDR3 reads CASSDTYEQYF. CDR3 nucleotide sequence: TGTGCCAGCAGTGACACCTACGAGCAGTACTTC.